The clone carrying this T cell receptor (beta chain) was seen just once. The sample comes from a study of blood T cell repertoires in COVID-19. At the level of the study: The United States, Italy and Spain were the sources of the acute and convalescent COVID-19 samples. Sources were T cells, B-cell-depleted T cells, or PBMCs; the material itself was cDNA or gDNA.

The CDR3 has 13 residues. V shed 3 bases and J shed 3 bases, with 8 bases lying between them. Per the original data handling: Estimation of nucleated cell counts relied on the amplification of reference gene primers. Sequenced by immunoSEQ multiplex PCR; TCRdb stores in-frame clones only, minus some. For V, J and clone size, that table is used; D and trimming come from the DNA. The sample consists of 150,000 to 180,000 clones, under 95% of them appearing once. The chain joins TRBV12-3 or TRBV12-4 to TRBJ1-2, with D tentatively TRBD1 (5 bases). The specimen was peripheral blood. The clonotype originates from a man aged 50 to 60 with acute or convalescent COVID-19. The CDR3 is CASSLGGYYGYTF. The DNA for the CDR3 is TGTGCCAGCAGTTTGGGGGGGTACTATGGCTACACCTTC.